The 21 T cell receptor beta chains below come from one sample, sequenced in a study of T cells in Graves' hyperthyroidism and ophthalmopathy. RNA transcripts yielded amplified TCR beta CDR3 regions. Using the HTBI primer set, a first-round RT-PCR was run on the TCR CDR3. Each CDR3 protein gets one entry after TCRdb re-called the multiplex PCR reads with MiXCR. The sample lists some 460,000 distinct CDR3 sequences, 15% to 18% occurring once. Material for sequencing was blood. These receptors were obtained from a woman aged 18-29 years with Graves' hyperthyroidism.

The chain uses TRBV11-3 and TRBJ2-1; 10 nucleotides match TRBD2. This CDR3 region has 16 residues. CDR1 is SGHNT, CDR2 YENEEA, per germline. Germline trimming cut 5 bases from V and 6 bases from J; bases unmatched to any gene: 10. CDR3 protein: CASSLSPSGSPNEQFF. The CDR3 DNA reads TGTGCCAGCAGCCTCTCCCCTAGCGGGAGCCCCAATGAGCAGTTCTTC.

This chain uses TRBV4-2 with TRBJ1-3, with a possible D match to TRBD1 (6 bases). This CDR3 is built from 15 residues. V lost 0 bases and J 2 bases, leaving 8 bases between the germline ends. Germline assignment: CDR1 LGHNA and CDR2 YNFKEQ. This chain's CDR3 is CASSQEHRAGNTIYF. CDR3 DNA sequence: TGTGCCAGCAGCCAAGAACACAGGGCTGGAAACACCATATATTTT.

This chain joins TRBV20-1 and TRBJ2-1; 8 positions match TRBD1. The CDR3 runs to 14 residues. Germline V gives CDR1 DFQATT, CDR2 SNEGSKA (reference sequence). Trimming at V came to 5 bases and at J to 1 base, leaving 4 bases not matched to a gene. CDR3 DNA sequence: TGCAGTGCTGGTAGACAGGGGTCCTACAATGAGCAGTTCTTC. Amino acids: CSAGRQGSYNEQFF.

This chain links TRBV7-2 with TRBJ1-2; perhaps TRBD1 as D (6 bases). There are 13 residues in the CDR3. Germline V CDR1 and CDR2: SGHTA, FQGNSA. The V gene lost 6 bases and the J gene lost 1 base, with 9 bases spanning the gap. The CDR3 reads CASRPDSNYGYTF. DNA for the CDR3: TGTGCCAGCAGACCGGACAGTAACTATGGCTACACCTTC.

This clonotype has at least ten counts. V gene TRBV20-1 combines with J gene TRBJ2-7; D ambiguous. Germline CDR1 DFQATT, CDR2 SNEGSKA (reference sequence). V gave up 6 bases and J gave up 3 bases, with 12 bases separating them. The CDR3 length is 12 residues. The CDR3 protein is CSASRGGYEQYF. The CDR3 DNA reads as TGCAGTGCCTCTCGAGGCGGCTACGAGCAGTACTTC.

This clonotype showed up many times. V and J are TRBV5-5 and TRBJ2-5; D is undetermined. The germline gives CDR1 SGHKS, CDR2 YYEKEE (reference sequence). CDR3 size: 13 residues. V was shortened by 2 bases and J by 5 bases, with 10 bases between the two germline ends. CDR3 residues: CASSFRKLETQYF. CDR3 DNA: TGTGCCAGCAGCTTTAGGAAGTTGGAGACCCAGTACTTC.

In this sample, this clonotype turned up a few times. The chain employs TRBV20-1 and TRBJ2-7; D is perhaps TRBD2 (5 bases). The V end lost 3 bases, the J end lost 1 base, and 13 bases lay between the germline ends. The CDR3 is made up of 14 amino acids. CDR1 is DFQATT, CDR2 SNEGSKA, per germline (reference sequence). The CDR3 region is CSARTTPGSYEQYF. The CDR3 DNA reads TGCAGTGCTAGGACTACCCCGGGGTCCTACGAGCAGTACTTC.

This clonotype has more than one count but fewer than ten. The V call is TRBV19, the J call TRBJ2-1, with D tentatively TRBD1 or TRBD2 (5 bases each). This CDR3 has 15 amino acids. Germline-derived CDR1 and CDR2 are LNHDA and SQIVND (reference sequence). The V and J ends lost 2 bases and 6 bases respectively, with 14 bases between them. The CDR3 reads CASSIPGTLGNEQFF. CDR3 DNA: TGTGCCAGTAGTATACCGGGGACCTTAGGCAATGAGCAGTTCTTC.

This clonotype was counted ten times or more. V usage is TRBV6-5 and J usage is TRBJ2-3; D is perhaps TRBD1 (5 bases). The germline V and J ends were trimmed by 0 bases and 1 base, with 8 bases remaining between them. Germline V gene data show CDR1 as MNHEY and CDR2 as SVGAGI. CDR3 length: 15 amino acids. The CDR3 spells CASSYSPGRTDTQYF. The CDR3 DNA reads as TGTGCCAGCAGTTACTCGCCAGGGCGCACAGATACGCAGTATTTT.

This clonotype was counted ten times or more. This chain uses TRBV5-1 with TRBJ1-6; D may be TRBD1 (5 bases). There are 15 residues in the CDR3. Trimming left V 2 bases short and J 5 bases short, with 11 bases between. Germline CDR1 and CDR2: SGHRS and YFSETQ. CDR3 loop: CASSLTGTHNSPLHF. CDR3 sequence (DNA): TGCGCCAGCAGCTTAACTGGGACTCATAATTCACCCCTCCACTTT.

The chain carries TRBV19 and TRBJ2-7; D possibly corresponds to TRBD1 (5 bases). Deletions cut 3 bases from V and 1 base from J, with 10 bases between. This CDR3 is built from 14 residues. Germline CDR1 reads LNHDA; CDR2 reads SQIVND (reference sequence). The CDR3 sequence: CASSIGAGSYEQYF. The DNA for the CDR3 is TGTGCCAGTAGTATTGGGGCAGGATCCTACGAGCAGTACTTC. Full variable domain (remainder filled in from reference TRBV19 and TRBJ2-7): DGGITQSPKYLFRKEGQNVTLSCEQNLNHDAMYWYRQDPGQGLRLIYYSQIVNDFQKGDIAEGYSVSREKKESFPLTVTSAQKNPTAFYLCASSIGAGSYEQYFGPGTRLTVT.

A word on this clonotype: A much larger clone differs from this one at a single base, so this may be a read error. The CDR3 loop is CASSPRRGKDTEAFF. CDR3 sequence (DNA): TGTGCCAGCTCACCACGTCGGGGGAAGGACACTGAAGCTTTCTTT. The chain recombines TRBV18 with TRBJ1-1, with D perhaps TRBD1 (5 bases). CDR1 is KGHSH, CDR2 LQKENI, per germline. Trimming stripped 1 base from V and 3 bases from J, with 12 bases between. The CDR3 extends over 15 amino acids. The full variable domain, with the rest looked up from reference TRBV18 and TRBJ1-1, is NAGVMQNPRHLVRRRGQEARLRCSPMKGHSHVYWYRQLPEEGLKFMVYLQKENIIDESGMPKERFSAEFPKEGPSILRIQQVVRGDSAAYFCASSPRRGKDTEAFFGQGTRLTVV.

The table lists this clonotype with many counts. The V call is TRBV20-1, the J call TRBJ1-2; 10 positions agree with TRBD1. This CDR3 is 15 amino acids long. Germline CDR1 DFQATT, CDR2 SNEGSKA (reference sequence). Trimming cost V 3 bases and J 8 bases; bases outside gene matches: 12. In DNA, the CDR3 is TGCAGTGCTAGGGGGGACAGGGGCCCTCCTTACGGCTACACCTTC. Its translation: CSARGDRGPPYGYTF.

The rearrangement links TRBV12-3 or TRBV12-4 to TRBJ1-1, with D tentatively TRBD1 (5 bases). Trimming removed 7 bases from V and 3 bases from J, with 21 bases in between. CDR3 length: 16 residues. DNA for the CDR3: TGTGCCAGCACCCTCCTGGGGGGTTATAGGGACACTGAAGCTTTCTTT. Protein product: CASTLLGGYRDTEAFF.

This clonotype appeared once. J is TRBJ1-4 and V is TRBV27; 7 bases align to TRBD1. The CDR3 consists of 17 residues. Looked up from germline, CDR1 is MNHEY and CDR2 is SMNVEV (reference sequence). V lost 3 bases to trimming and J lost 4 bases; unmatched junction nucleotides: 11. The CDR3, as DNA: TGTGCCAGCAGTTTCCTCCACCCGACAGGGATTAATGAAAAACTGTTTTTT. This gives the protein CASSFLHPTGINEKLFF.

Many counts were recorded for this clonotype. The CDR3 protein is CSVESGRAPDTQYF. In DNA, the CDR3 is TGCAGCGTTGAAAGCGGGAGGGCCCCAGATACGCAGTATTTT. The chain joins TRBV29-1 to TRBJ2-3; TRBD2 matches 10 bases. The CDR3 contains 14 residues. In germline, CDR1 is SQVTM, CDR2 ANQGSEA. J lost 4 bases, V lost 2 bases, and 3 bases had no gene match.

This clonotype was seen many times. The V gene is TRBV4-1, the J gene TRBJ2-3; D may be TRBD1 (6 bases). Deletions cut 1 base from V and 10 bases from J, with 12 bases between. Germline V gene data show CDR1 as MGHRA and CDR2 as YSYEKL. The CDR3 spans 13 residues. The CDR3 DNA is TGCGCCAGCAGCCAAGCAAGGGGGAATGCGCAGTATTTT. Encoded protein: CASSQARGNAQYF.

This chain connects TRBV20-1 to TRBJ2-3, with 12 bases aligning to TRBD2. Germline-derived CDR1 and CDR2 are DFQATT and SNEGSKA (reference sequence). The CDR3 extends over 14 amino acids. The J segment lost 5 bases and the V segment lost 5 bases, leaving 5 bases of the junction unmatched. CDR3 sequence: CSASSGGARDTQYF. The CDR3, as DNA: TGCAGTGCTTCTAGCGGGGGGGCCCGAGATACGCAGTATTTT.

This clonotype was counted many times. In DNA form, the CDR3 reads TGTGCCAGTAGTAGACGGGACAGGGATAACTATGGCTACACCTTC. Translation gives CASSRRDRDNYGYTF. The chain has TRBV19 and TRBJ1-2, with 9 nucleotides matching TRBD1. Per germline, CDR1 LNHDA and CDR2 SQIVND (reference sequence). V lost 4 bases, J lost 1 base, and 4 bases stayed unmatched. The CDR3 sequence is 15 residues long. Full variable domain (rest looked up from reference TRBV19 and TRBJ1-2): DGGITQSPKYLFRKEGQNVTLSCEQNLNHDAMYWYRQDPGQGLRLIYYSQIVNDFQKGDIAEGYSVSREKKESFPLTVTSAQKNPTAFYLCASSRRDRDNYGYTFGSGTRLTVV.

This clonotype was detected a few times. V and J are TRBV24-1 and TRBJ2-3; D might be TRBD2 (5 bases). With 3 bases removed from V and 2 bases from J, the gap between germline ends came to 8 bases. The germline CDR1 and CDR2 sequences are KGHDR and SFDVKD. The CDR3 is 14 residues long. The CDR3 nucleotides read TGTGCCACCAGTGATCGGAGGATCACAGATACGCAGTATTTT. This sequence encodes CATSDRRITDTQYF.

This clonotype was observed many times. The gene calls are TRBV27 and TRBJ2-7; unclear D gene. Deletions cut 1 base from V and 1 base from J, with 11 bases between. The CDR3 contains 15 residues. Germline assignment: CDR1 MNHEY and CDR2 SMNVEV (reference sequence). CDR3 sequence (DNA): TGTGCCAGCAGTTTATACGTGACGGAGTCCTACGAGCAGTACTTC. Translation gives CASSLYVTESYEQYF.